What follows are 32 T cell receptor beta chains derived from one specimen sequenced in a study of shared clonotypes between healthy human individuals. Clones were sequenced by immunoSEQ multiplex PCR, and TCRdb holds only the in-frame ones, with some missing. In the table there are roughly 2.5 million clones, approximately 92% of which are singletons. The sequenced material came from naive CD4+ T cells sorted from blood. Described subset: CD45RA+ positively selected. The receptor set was obtained from a man aged 18 to 35 in good health.

In its sample, this clone was seen once. The chain combines TRBV4-1 with TRBJ2-3; D perhaps matches TRBD2 (7 bases). The germline CDR1 and CDR2 sequences are MGHRA and YSYEKL. Trimming cost V 2 bases and J 4 bases, with 19 bases left between them. The CDR3 consists of 17 residues. CDR3 in DNA: TGCGCCAGCAGCCAACCCTGGAGAGGGGGGGGCTCAGATACGCAGTATTTT. Residues: CASSQPWRGGGSDTQYF.

The rearrangement uses TRBV5-4 and TRBJ2-5; TRBD2 matches at 11 bases. In germline, CDR1 is SGHNT, CDR2 YYREEE (reference sequence). The CDR3 runs 15 residues. The V and J ends lost 4 bases and 5 bases, in that order; junction bases with no gene match: 7. This CDR3 reads CASSRSGGVRETQYF. The CDR3 coding sequence is TGTGCCAGCAGCCGTAGCGGGGGGGTCCGGGAGACCCAGTACTTC.

The chain is built from TRBV15 and TRBJ2-5, with TRBD1 matching over 10 bases. CDR1 is LNHNV, CDR2 YYDKDF, per germline (reference sequence). CDR3 length: 18 residues. Trimming at V came to 3 bases and at J to 3 bases, leaving 13 bases not matched to a gene. The DNA for the CDR3 is TGTGCCACCAGCAGGGACAGACAGGGGGCAAACAGCAAAGAGACCCAGTACTTC. This gives the protein CATSRDRQGANSKETQYF.

This rearrangement joins TRBV19 to TRBJ2-4, with D perhaps matching TRBD2 (5 bases). The ends were cut back, 10 bases at V and 1 base at J, with 17 bases in the middle. Germline V gives CDR1 LNHDA, CDR2 SQIVND (reference sequence). The CDR3 covers 15 residues. The CDR3 sequence: CATKTTRDAKNIQYF. CDR3 nucleotide sequence: TGTGCCACCAAGACTACCCGTGACGCCAAAAACATTCAGTACTTC.

The V gene is TRBV7-3, the J gene TRBJ2-1; D uncertain. V lost 4 bases to trimming and J lost 8 bases, with 9 bases between them. CDR1 is SGHTA and CDR2 is FQGTGA in the germline V gene. This CDR3 has 12 amino acids. The CDR3 nucleotides read TGTGCCAGCAGCTATGCCCGGGATGAGCAGTTCTTC. It encodes CASSYARDEQFF.

This chain joins TRBV7-6 and TRBJ2-3; the D gene could be TRBD1 or TRBD2 (6 bases each). V was clipped by 2 bases and J by 6 bases, with 15 bases between them. Germline V gives CDR1 SGHVS, CDR2 FNYEAQ. There are 15 residues in the CDR3. CDR3 region: CASSLRGEGADTQYF. DNA of the CDR3: TGTGCCAGCAGCTTAAGGGGGGAAGGGGCGGATACGCAGTATTTT.

The chain links TRBV27 to TRBJ1-6; D possibly corresponds to TRBD1 (5 bases). The CDR3 runs 15 residues. Germline CDR1 is MNHEY and CDR2 is SMNVEV (reference sequence). The ends were cut back, 6 bases at V and 6 bases at J, with 15 bases in the middle. The CDR3 is CASSPRGGTNSPLHF. CDR3 nucleotide sequence: TGTGCCAGCAGCCCCCGGGGGGGGACTAATTCACCCCTCCACTTT.

About this clone: The sample has other DNA sequences that encode this CDR3 too. This chain links TRBV6-1 with TRBJ2-1; TRBD2 is a possible D gene (6 bases). The V gene lost 0 bases and the J gene lost 7 bases, with 10 bases spanning the gap. This CDR3 has 14 amino acids. The V gene's germline CDR1 is MNHNS and CDR2 SASEGT. CDR3 DNA: TGTGCCAGCAGTGAAGCGCTTCGGGGGAATGAGCAGTTCTTC. Encoded protein: CASSEALRGNEQFF.

Turning to this clone: The same CDR3 is also encoded by other DNA sequences in this sample. This sequence joins TRBV7-2 and TRBJ1-5; D not resolved. The V gene's germline CDR1 is SGHTA and CDR2 FQGNSA. Trimming pared 1 base from V and 3 bases from J, leaving 4 bases between. This CDR3 spans 13 amino acids. The CDR3: CASSLGLNQPQHF. In nucleotides, the CDR3 is TGTGCCAGCAGCTTAGGTCTCAATCAGCCCCAGCATTTT.

This chain joins TRBV7-3 and TRBJ2-7, with D unclear. CDR1 and CDR2 (germline): SGHTA, FQGTGA. The CDR3 runs to 13 residues. The V and J ends lost 1 base and 6 bases respectively, with 10 bases between them. Written as DNA, the CDR3 is TGTGCCAGCAGCTTAATGGGTTCCGGCGAGCAGTACTTC. Translation gives CASSLMGSGEQYF.

Points on this clone: Other DNA sequences in the same sample also yield this CDR3. V and J are TRBV25-1 and TRBJ2-6, with D unresolved. Trimming cost V 4 bases and J 2 bases, with 3 bases left between them. Germline loops: CDR1 MGHDK, CDR2 SYGVNS. CDR3 length: 13 amino acids. The CDR3 DNA reads as TGTGCCAGCAGTGTGGCTGGGGCCAACGTCCTGACTTTC. It is translated as CASSVAGANVLTF.

The chain recombines TRBV28 with TRBJ1-1, with unresolved D. The ends were cut back, 8 bases at V and 2 bases at J, with 15 bases in the middle. CDR1 and CDR2 (germline): MDHEN, SYDVKM. This CDR3 has 14 amino acids. The CDR3 DNA sequence: TGTGCCAGCGGCTGGGGTGCCCGCAACACTGAAGCTTTCTTT. Amino acid sequence: CASGWGARNTEAFF.

The rearrangement links TRBV19 to TRBJ1-2; weak D call: TRBD1 (6 bases). The V end lost 5 bases, the J end lost 9 bases, and 16 bases lay between the germline ends. This CDR3 region has 13 residues. The germline V gene has CDR1 LNHDA and CDR2 SQIVND (reference sequence). CDR3 nucleotides: TGTGCCAGTAGTCCTGGACAGCTCTGGCGCTACACCTTC. The encoded protein is CASSPGQLWRYTF.

The chain carries TRBV6-6 and TRBJ1-1; the D gene is possibly TRBD1 (5 bases). This CDR3 has 15 amino acids. The germline V gene has CDR1 MNHNY and CDR2 SVGAGI (reference sequence). The ends were cut back, 7 bases at V and 4 bases at J, with 19 bases in the middle. The CDR3 reads CASTVTGREGTEAFF. In nucleotides, the CDR3 is TGTGCCAGCACCGTCACAGGCAGGGAAGGCACTGAAGCTTTCTTT.

The chain couples TRBV5-1 to TRBJ2-7; maybe TRBD2 (6 bases). The CDR3 consists of 15 residues. Germline V gene sequence: CDR1 SGHRS, CDR2 YFSETQ. V lost 0 bases to trimming and J lost 1 base, with 11 bases between them. DNA for the CDR3: TGCGCCAGCAGCTTGGGAGCGGGCCTGTCCTACGAGCAGTACTTC. Translating gives CASSLGAGLSYEQYF.

This chain joins TRBV18 and TRBJ1-2; no clear D. The V and J ends lost 5 bases and 5 bases respectively, with 12 bases between them. Per the germline V gene, CDR1 is KGHSH and CDR2 is LQKENI. The CDR3 totals 13 residues. The DNA for the CDR3 is TGTGCCAGCTCAACGGGTGCTGATTATGGCTACACCTTC. It yields the protein CASSTGADYGYTF. The full variable domain, in which reference TRBV18 and TRBJ1-2 provide the parts outside the CDR3, is NAGVMQNPRHLVRRRGQEARLRCSPMKGHSHVYWYRQLPEEGLKFMVYLQKENIIDESGMPKERFSAEFPKEGPSILRIQQVVRGDSAAYFCASSTGADYGYTFGSGTRLTVV.

The chain recombines TRBV28 with TRBJ2-7, with D possibly being TRBD1 or TRBD2 (8 bases each). The CDR3 is 17 amino acids. With 5 bases removed from V and 0 bases from J, the gap between germline ends came to 20 bases. The germline CDR1 and CDR2 sequences are MDHEN and SYDVKM. CDR3 sequence (DNA): TGTGCCAGCAGTCCTACGGGAGGGACAGGCGCCTCCTACGAGCAGTACTTC. Protein sequence: CASSPTGGTGASYEQYF.

V is TRBV7-9 and J is TRBJ2-1, with TRBD2 matching over 9 bases. The V gene end was trimmed by 5 bases and the J gene end by 7 bases; junction bases not matched to a gene: 6. Per the germline V gene, CDR1 is SEHNR and CDR2 is FQNEAQ (reference sequence). The CDR3 contains 14 residues. Written as DNA, the CDR3 is TGTGCCAGCAGCCCAGCGGGAGGTCCGAATGAGCAGTTCTTC. Its protein is CASSPAGGPNEQFF.

V is TRBV5-1 and J is TRBJ2-2; TRBD2 matches 12 bases. This CDR3 has 17 residues. Trimming took 3 bases from V and 0 from J; bases not matched to a gene: 3. Germline V gene data show CDR1 as SGHRS and CDR2 as YFSETQ. The DNA of the CDR3 is TGCGCCAGCAGCTCGAGGACTAGCGGGGCGAACACCGGGGAGCTGTTTTTT. It is translated as CASSSRTSGANTGELFF.

V is TRBV2 and J is TRBJ1-2; 10 bases agree with TRBD1. Per the germline V gene, CDR1 is SNHLY and CDR2 is FYNNEI. Trimming removed 5 bases from V and 2 bases from J; junction bases left unmatched: 8. The CDR3 extends over 16 amino acids. The CDR3 DNA reads as TGTGCCAGCAGTCCCCCCCCGGGACAGGGGAACTATGGCTACACCTTC. Translated: CASSPPPGQGNYGYTF.

The chain uses TRBV6-6 and TRBJ1-4; possibly TRBD1 for D (5 bases). The CDR3 sequence is 15 residues long. The germline gives CDR1 MNHNY, CDR2 SVGAGI (reference sequence). Trimming took off 6 bases at V and 1 base at J, with 12 bases between the two ends. The CDR3 nucleotides read TGTGCCAGCAGCCCCGTGGGGGGAACTAATGAAAAACTGTTTTTT. Its translation is CASSPVGGTNEKLFF.

The rearrangement joins TRBV4-1 to TRBJ2-7; TRBD2 matches 11 bases. This CDR3 has 16 amino acids. CDR1 and CDR2 from the germline V gene are MGHRA and YSYEKL. Losses at the gene ends were 2 bases for V and 2 bases for J; bases not matched to a gene: 5. CDR3 amino acids: CASSQTSGGPPYEQYF. The CDR3 bases are TGCGCCAGCAGCCAAACTAGCGGGGGCCCTCCCTACGAGCAGTACTTC.

Points on this clone: The same CDR3 arises from other DNA sequences in this sample as well. The chain joins TRBV27 to TRBJ1-2; maybe TRBD1 (5 bases). This CDR3 has 14 residues. V lost 6 bases, J lost 2 bases, and 13 bases lay in between. From germline, CDR1 is MNHEY and CDR2 SMNVEV (reference sequence). The CDR3: CASSPQTENYGYTF. The CDR3 nucleotides are TGTGCCAGCAGCCCCCAGACAGAGAACTATGGCTACACCTTC.

The V gene is TRBV9, the J gene TRBJ2-3, with a weak D call TRBD2 (6 bases). The CDR3 totals 15 residues. Germline CDR1 SGDLS, CDR2 YYNGEE. V was shortened by 4 bases and J by 9 bases, with 21 bases between the two germline ends. As DNA, the CDR3 is TGTGCCAGCAGCCCCCGACTAGGAGAAATTATGACGCAGTATTTT. Amino acid sequence: CASSPRLGEIMTQYF.

The V gene is TRBV11-2, the J gene TRBJ2-3; tentatively, D is TRBD2 (6 bases). CDR1 SGHAT and CDR2 FQNNGV come from the germline V gene. Trimming pared 4 bases from V and 1 base from J, leaving 15 bases between. The CDR3 is 16 amino acids. CDR3 amino acids: CASSSNPPGGTDTQYF. CDR3 sequence (DNA): TGTGCCAGCAGCTCCAACCCCCCGGGAGGCACAGATACGCAGTATTTT.

The V and J genes are TRBV11-2 and TRBJ2-5; TRBD2 matches at 7 bases. Germline assignment: CDR1 SGHAT and CDR2 FQNNGV. There are 13 residues in the CDR3. The ends lost 5 bases at V and 3 bases at J; junction bases unmatched: 3. The CDR3 loop reads CASSAGEKETQYF. Written as DNA, the CDR3 is TGTGCCAGCAGCGCGGGGGAAAAAGAGACCCAGTACTTC.

The chain is built from TRBV7-2 and TRBJ1-1; a weak D match, TRBD1 (5 bases). The CDR3 consists of 15 residues. The germline V gene has CDR1 SGHTA and CDR2 FQGNSA. With 1 base removed from V and 5 bases from J, the gap between germline ends came to 14 bases. The DNA of the CDR3 is TGTGCCAGCAGCTTAGATCGGGGTAAGGGGACTGAAGCTTTCTTT. Its translation: CASSLDRGKGTEAFF. Based on the CDR3 plus reference TRBV7-2 and TRBJ1-1, the full variable domain is GAGVSQSPSNKVTEKGKDVELRCDPISGHTALYWYRQSLGQGLEFLIYFQGNSAPDKSGLPSDRFSAERTGGSVSTLTIQRTQQEDSAVYLCASSLDRGKGTEAFFGQGTRLTVV.

The rearrangement links TRBV10-3 to TRBJ2-5, with 8 nucleotides matching TRBD2. Looked up from germline, CDR1 is ENHRY and CDR2 is SYGVKD. The CDR3 loop spans 15 amino acids. V gave up 2 bases and J gave up 5 bases; unmatched junction bases: 7. The CDR3 bases are TGTGCCATCAGTGAGCCGGGGGGGGCCTCGGAGACCCAGTACTTC. It specifies CAISEPGGASETQYF.

V is TRBV5-4 and J is TRBJ2-7; D call uncertain. Germline V gene data show CDR1 as SGHNT and CDR2 as YYREEE (reference sequence). This CDR3 is 13 amino acids long. The germline V and J ends were trimmed by 1 base and 7 bases, with 12 bases remaining between them. The CDR3 sequence: CASSLYMGLEQYF. CDR3 sequence (DNA): TGTGCCAGCAGCTTGTATATGGGGTTGGAGCAGTACTTC.

This CDR3 reads CASSQAPGGSSGANVLTF. DNA for the CDR3: TGCGCCAGCAGCCAAGCCCCAGGGGGGTCCTCTGGGGCCAACGTCCTGACTTTC. This chain joins TRBV4-3 and TRBJ2-6, with D possibly being TRBD1 (7 bases). The CDR3 consists of 18 residues. Germline V gives CDR1 LGHNA, CDR2 YSLEER. With 1 base removed from V and 0 bases from J, the gap between germline ends came to 13 bases.

The V gene is TRBV6-5, the J gene TRBJ1-4, with 9 positions matching TRBD1. Germline V gene sequence: CDR1 MNHEY, CDR2 SVGAGI. The CDR3 has 14 amino acids. Germline trimming cut 6 bases from V and 8 bases from J; bases unmatched to any gene: 7. The CDR3 loop is CASSSGTGLEKLFF. For the CDR3, the DNA is TGTGCCAGCAGCAGCGGGACAGGGCTCGAAAAACTGTTTTTT.

The chain joins TRBV6-5 to TRBJ2-7; D might be TRBD2 (6 bases). CDR3 length equals 16 residues. V lost 0 bases, J lost 7 bases, and 19 bases lay in between. Germline V CDR1 and CDR2: MNHEY, SVGAGI. DNA of the CDR3: TGTGCCAGCAGTTACTCCCGGCCTGGAGGGATTCGGGAGCAGTACTTC. Translating it yields CASSYSRPGGIREQYF.